The following is a T cell receptor (beta chain) sequence with its context. There are 18 residues in the CDR3. From germline, CDR1 is MNHEY and CDR2 SVGEGT. V lost 2 bases and J lost 0; bases outside the gene matches: 10. Source study methods: Amplification from reference gene primers served as the basis for estimated nucleated cell counts. Measured with immunoSEQ multiplex PCR; TCRdb has only the in-frame clones, and not every one. For V, J and clone size, that table is used; D and trimming come from the DNA. The sample comprises roughly 57,000 clones, about 90% of which are singletons, and 6% to 8.5% rests with the top ten. This sample is drawn from a study of blood T cell repertoires in COVID-19. The wider study: Samples representing acute and convalescent COVID-19 were sourced from the United States, Italy and Spain. Sources were T cells, B-cell-depleted T cells, or PBMCs; the material itself was cDNA or gDNA.

The TCR originated in a man aged 55 to 70 with active or convalescent COVID-19. The chain couples TRBV6-2 or TRBV6-3 to TRBJ2-1; 7 nucleotides agree with TRBD2. The sequenced sample was peripheral blood. CDR3 protein: CASSYRDVLAVSYNEQFF. DNA of the CDR3: TGTGCCAGCAGTTACCGAGACGTCCTAGCGGTCTCCTACAATGAGCAGTTCTTC.